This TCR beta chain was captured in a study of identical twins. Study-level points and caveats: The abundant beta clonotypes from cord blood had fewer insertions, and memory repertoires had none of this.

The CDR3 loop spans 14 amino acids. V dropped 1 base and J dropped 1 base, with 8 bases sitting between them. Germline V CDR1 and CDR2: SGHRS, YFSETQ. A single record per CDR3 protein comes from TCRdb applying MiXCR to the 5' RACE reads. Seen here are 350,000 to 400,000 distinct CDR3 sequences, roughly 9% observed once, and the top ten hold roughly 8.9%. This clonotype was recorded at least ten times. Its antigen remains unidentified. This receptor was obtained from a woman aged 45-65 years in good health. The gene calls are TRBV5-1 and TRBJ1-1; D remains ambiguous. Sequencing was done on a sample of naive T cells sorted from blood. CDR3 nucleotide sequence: TGCGCCAGCAGCTTGTCACTATCGAACACTGAAGCTTTCTTT. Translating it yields CASSLSLSNTEAFF.